The 7 T cell receptor beta chains in this list originate from one sample, sequenced in a study of blood T cell dynamics during melanoma immunotherapy. Method: immunoSEQ multiplex PCR; TCRdb's copy keeps in-frame clones and lacks some. The table shows several thousand clones, with about 85% occurring only once. Documented time point: week 3, after first cycle of checkpoint inhibitor. Material: blood, obtained from a patient treated with checkpoint blockade. These receptors were obtained from a human donor with melanoma. Some clones in this sample may be carry-over from other donors' samples.

A note on this clone: It is likely a read error: a sequence one base away is far more abundant. In the same sample, other DNA sequences code for this CDR3. The rearrangement uses TRBV5-1 and TRBJ2-7; D tentatively fits TRBD1 or TRBD2 (6 bases each). The germline V gene encodes CDR1 SGHRS and CDR2 YFSETQ. The ends were cut back, 2 bases at V and 2 bases at J, with 11 bases in the middle. This CDR3 is built from 14 residues. The CDR3 here is CASSLGGGPYEQYF. CDR3 in DNA: TGCGCCAGCAGCTTAGGGGGAGGCCCCTACGAGCAGTACTTC.

This chain uses TRBV2 with TRBJ1-2; 9 nucleotides align to TRBD1. The CDR3 contains 18 residues. With V trimmed by 4 bases and J by 3 bases, 15 bases remained unmatched. The germline V gene encodes CDR1 SNHLY and CDR2 FYNNEI. This chain's CDR3 is CASSGGQGTPGGYYGYTF. The CDR3 DNA sequence: TGTGCCAGCAGTGGGGGACAGGGAACGCCAGGGGGTTACTATGGCTACACCTTC. Looking up the rest from reference TRBV2 and TRBJ1-2 gives the full variable domain: EPEVTQTPSHQVTQMGQEVILRCVPISNHLYFYWYRQILGQKVEFLVSFYNNEISEKSEIFDDQFSVERPDGSNFTLKIRSTKLEDSAMYFCASSGGQGTPGGYYGYTFGSGTRLTVV.

V is TRBV18 and J is TRBJ1-6, with no clear D. This CDR3 has 13 residues. CDR1 is KGHSH, CDR2 LQKENI, per germline. V lost 5 bases to trimming and J lost 8 bases, with 10 bases between them. CDR3 coding DNA: TGTGCCAGCTCATCCCGGACGGATTCACCCCTCCACTTT. As protein: CASSSRTDSPLHF.

CDR3 coding DNA: TGTGCCAGCAGTTCCACTCAGACAGGTAGGAACACTGAAGCTTTCTTT. This gives the protein CASSSTQTGRNTEAFF. The chain uses TRBV6-5 and TRBJ1-1; perhaps TRBD1 as D (6 bases). The germline gives CDR1 MNHEY, CDR2 SVGAGI. The CDR3 spans 16 residues. V lost 4 bases and J 1 base, leaving 16 bases between the germline ends.

This chain connects TRBV2 to TRBJ2-1; possible D gene TRBD2, 5 bases. Trimming removed 1 base from V and 6 bases from J, with 13 bases in between. From germline, CDR1 is SNHLY and CDR2 FYNNEI. The length of the CDR3 is 15 residues. The CDR3 region is CASSEERALGNEQFF. DNA for the CDR3: TGTGCCAGCAGTGAAGAGAGGGCTTTGGGCAATGAGCAGTTCTTC.

The genes are TRBV11-3 and TRBJ2-7, with D perhaps TRBD1 or TRBD2 (6 bases each). The CDR3 spans 17 residues. V gave up 1 base and J gave up 0 bases, with 16 bases separating them. Per the germline V gene, CDR1 is SGHNT and CDR2 is YENEEA. The CDR3 here is CASSLVGGRGPSYEQYF. CDR3 bases: TGTGCCAGCAGCTTAGTGGGGGGCAGGGGTCCCTCCTACGAGCAGTACTTC. The whole variable domain, remainder taken from reference TRBV11-3 and TRBJ2-7, is EAGVVQSPRYKIIEKKQPVAFWCNPISGHNTLYWYLQNLGQGPELLIRYENEEAVDDSQLPKDRFSAERLKGVDSTLKIQPAELGDSAVYLCASSLVGGRGPSYEQYFGPGTRLTVT.

The chain carries TRBV6-1 and TRBJ2-6, with TRBD1 matching 10 bases. Losses at the gene ends were 3 bases for V and 3 bases for J; bases not matched to a gene: 5. CDR1 MNHNS and CDR2 SASEGT come from the germline V gene. The CDR3 is 17 amino acids. The CDR3 DNA is TGTGCCAGCAGTGACGTGACAGGGGGCAATGGGGCCAACGTCCTGACTTTC. This codes for CASSDVTGGNGANVLTF.